This T cell receptor beta chain was identified in a study of cytomegalovirus exposure and HLA in healthy donors. Overall study findings and caveats: A later analysis found first-cohort TCR clusters tended to co-occur in the 120 validation repertoires. Rarity marked most TCR sequences, yet some public TCRs occurred in many donors. High specificity and sensitivity for cytomegalovirus status were reported for the classifier.

Germline loops: CDR1 SGHTA, CDR2 FQGTGA. The CDR3 is 18 amino acids. V trimming: 5 bases; J trimming: 0 bases; junction bases outside the gene matches: 12. From the roughly 110-subject validation cohort, which was separate from the roughly 700-subject first cohort, the donors were drawn. Comments on this clone: Its target is unknown.

The table came from immunoSEQ multiplex PCR; TCRdb's copy has only in-frame clones and leaves some out. The sample lists around 95,000 clones; 85% were seen once. The source material was PBMCs. The clonotype originates from a man in his late teens or twenties in good health and CMV-seropositive. This sequence joins TRBV7-3 and TRBJ2-3; 9 positions match TRBD2. The CDR3 protein is CASSPDATSGTSTDTQYF. CDR3 in DNA: TGTGCCAGCAGCCCGGACGCGACTAGCGGTACTAGCACAGATACGCAGTATTTT.